A selection of T cell receptor beta chains follows, all from one sample in a study of T cells after yellow fever vaccination. TCRdb re-called the 5' RACE reads with MiXCR, one entry per CDR3 protein. The sample has under 30,000 distinct CDR3 sequences, 5% seen once. The sample here was CD8+ T cells sorted from PBMCs, taken 10 days after the yellow fever booster vaccination. The receptors come from a man aged 30-40 years who received the YFV17D yellow fever vaccine. The CDR3 runs from the conserved cysteine through the conserved F or W. A D gene is named only where the DNA matches it firmly. Clone size is stated in some rows and not others, as once, few, many or a class when expanded.

clone size: many
V gene: TRBV5-1
D gene: .
J gene: TRBJ2-1
CDR3 DNA: TGCGCCAGCAGCCTCGCCTATTCACTCTCCTACAATGAGCAGTTCTTC
CDR3 protein: CASSLAYSLSYNEQFF

clone size: many
V gene: TRBV14
D gene: TRBD2
J gene: TRBJ2-1
CDR3 DNA: TGTGCCAGCAGCCAGTCCCTAGCGGAGCCTTACAATGAGCAGTTCTTC
CDR3 protein: CASSQSLAEPYNEQFF

clone size: many
V gene: TRBV20-1
D gene: .
J gene: TRBJ2-3
CDR3 DNA: TGCAGTGCTGAGAGCGGAGACAGGCGCACAGATACGCAGTATTTT
CDR3 protein: CSAESGDRRTDTQYF

clone size: many
V gene: TRBV30
D gene: .
J gene: TRBJ2-7
CDR3 DNA: TGTGCCTGGACTACTGGACTCCGCGTCGAGCAGTACTTC
CDR3 protein: CAWTTGLRVEQYF

clone size: many
V gene: TRBV10-3
D gene: TRBD1
J gene: TRBJ2-5
CDR3 DNA: TGTGCCATCAGCGAGGACAGGGCGGAGACCCAGTACTTC
CDR3 protein: CAISEDRAETQYF

clone size: few
V gene: TRBV6-1
D gene: TRBD1
J gene: TRBJ2-7
CDR3 DNA: TGTGCCACCAACGCCCCGAGACAGGGGGTCTACGAGCAGTACTTC
CDR3 protein: CATNAPRQGVYEQYF

clone size: .
V gene: TRBV3-1
D gene: .
J gene: TRBJ2-7
CDR3 DNA: TGTGCCAGCAGCCAAGAGATCCGGGGGCCGTTCGGCGAGCAGTACTTC
CDR3 protein: CASSQEIRGPFGEQYF

clone size: many
V gene: TRBV25-1
D gene: TRBD2
J gene: TRBJ2-2
CDR3 DNA: TGTGCCAGCAGTGACCTAGCGGGAGGGGTCACCGGGGAGCTGTTTTTT
CDR3 protein: CASSDLAGGVTGELFF

clone size: many
V gene: TRBV5-6
D gene: .
J gene: TRBJ2-7
CDR3 DNA: TGTGCCAGCAGCTTGTATTGGACACGGGTGTCGGACGAGCAGTACTTC
CDR3 protein: CASSLYWTRVSDEQYF

clone size: .
V gene: TRBV9
D gene: .
J gene: TRBJ2-7
CDR3 DNA: TGTGCCAGCAGCGTTAAGGAAGTCTACGAGCAGTACTTC
CDR3 protein: CASSVKEVYEQYF

clone size: many
V gene: TRBV4-1
D gene: .
J gene: TRBJ2-1
CDR3 DNA: TGCGCCAGCAGCCAAGATGATGAGCAGTTCTTC
CDR3 protein: CASSQDDEQFF

clone size: many
V gene: TRBV29-1
D gene: TRBD1
J gene: TRBJ2-6
CDR3 DNA: TGCAGCGTTGAGCACAGGGGGCTTGGGGCCAACGTCCTGACTTTC
CDR3 protein: CSVEHRGLGANVLTF

clone size: many
V gene: TRBV12-3/TRBV12-4
D gene: .
J gene: TRBJ2-3
CDR3 DNA: TGTGCCAGCAGTCCCAAAACGGCCCTTCCCGGGCAGTATTTT
CDR3 protein: CASSPKTALPGQYF

clone size: many
V gene: TRBV25-1
D gene: .
J gene: TRBJ2-7
CDR3 DNA: TGTGCCAGCAAAGTGGGAGACTCCTACGAGCAGTACTTC
CDR3 protein: CASKVGDSYEQYF

clone size: many
V gene: TRBV5-1
D gene: TRBD2
J gene: TRBJ2-7
CDR3 DNA: TGCGCCAGCAGCTTAGGACTAGCGGGAGATGAGCAGTACTTC
CDR3 protein: CASSLGLAGDEQYF

clone size: many
V gene: TRBV7-3
D gene: TRBD2
J gene: TRBJ2-3
CDR3 DNA: TGTGCCAGCAGCTTACAACCGCTTAGCGGGAGCATGGATACGCAGTATTTT
CDR3 protein: CASSLQPLSGSMDTQYF

clone size: many
V gene: TRBV27
D gene: .
J gene: TRBJ2-3
CDR3 DNA: TGTGCCAGCAGTTTATCCCAGGGCGGAGGTACGCAGTATTTT
CDR3 protein: CASSLSQGGGTQYF

clone size: many
V gene: TRBV27
D gene: TRBD2
J gene: TRBJ2-2
CDR3 DNA: TGTGCCAGCAGCCTAGCGGGAGGGGCGGGGGAGCTGTTTTTT
CDR3 protein: CASSLAGGAGELFF

clone size: few
V gene: TRBV27
D gene: .
J gene: TRBJ2-1
CDR3 DNA: TGTGCCAGCAGTTACGGACGAGAGTACTACAATGAGCAGTTCTTC
CDR3 protein: CASSYGREYYNEQFF

clone size: many
V gene: TRBV24-1
D gene: TRBD2
J gene: TRBJ2-1
CDR3 DNA: TGTGCCGCCCCTTGGGGTGAGCGGGAGGACCCCAATGAGCAGTTCTTC
CDR3 protein: CAAPWGEREDPNEQFF

clone size: many
V gene: TRBV19
D gene: .
J gene: TRBJ2-5
CDR3 DNA: TGTGCCGGTTGTAGTTGCGGCCCCCTAAAAGAGACCCAGTACTTC
CDR3 protein: CAGCSCGPLKETQYF

clone size: many
V gene: TRBV20-1
D gene: .
J gene: TRBJ2-7
CDR3 DNA: TGCAGTGCTGCCGGGCCAAACCCCTACGAGCAGTACTTC
CDR3 protein: CSAAGPNPYEQYF

clone size: many
V gene: TRBV7-2
D gene: .
J gene: TRBJ1-2
CDR3 DNA: TGTGCCAGAAGGGACTCCTCGGCATATGGCTACACCTTC
CDR3 protein: CARRDSSAYGYTF

clone size: many
V gene: TRBV7-2
D gene: .
J gene: TRBJ2-2
CDR3 DNA: TGTGCCAGCAGCTTACAACCCGTCTACGGCGCCGGGGAGCTGTTTTTT
CDR3 protein: CASSLQPVYGAGELFF

clone size: many
V gene: TRBV6-5
D gene: .
J gene: TRBJ1-2
CDR3 DNA: TGTGCCAGCAGTTACGCAGTCAGCTTCTATGGCTACACCTTC
CDR3 protein: CASSYAVSFYGYTF

clone size: many
V gene: TRBV10-2
D gene: TRBD1
J gene: TRBJ2-2
CDR3 DNA: TGCGCCAGCAAAGGGATAGGGGGCGCATCGGGCACCGGGGAGCTGTTTTTT
CDR3 protein: CASKGIGGASGTGELFF

clone size: many
V gene: TRBV10-3
D gene: TRBD2
J gene: TRBJ2-2
CDR3 DNA: TGTGCCATCAGTGAGTCGACTAGCGGGAGTCCCGGGGAGCTGTTTTTT
CDR3 protein: CAISESTSGSPGELFF

clone size: many
V gene: TRBV20-1
D gene: .
J gene: TRBJ2-1
CDR3 DNA: TGCAGTGCTAGAGTCGTCCAACCCCAGACCTACGATGAGCAGTTCTTC
CDR3 protein: CSARVVQPQTYDEQFF

clone size: many
V gene: TRBV5-6
D gene: .
J gene: TRBJ2-1
CDR3 DNA: TGTGCCAGCAGCTTGACGTCTTTCATCGAGCAGTTCTTC
CDR3 protein: CASSLTSFIEQFF

clone size: many
V gene: TRBV9
D gene: .
J gene: TRBJ2-1
CDR3 DNA: TGTGCCAGCAGCGGAACCGGTGAGCAGTTCTTC
CDR3 protein: CASSGTGEQFF

clone size: many
V gene: TRBV20-1
D gene: .
J gene: TRBJ2-1
CDR3 DNA: TGCAGTGCCCCCCAGGGAGATGAGCAGTTCTTC
CDR3 protein: CSAPQGDEQFF